The TCR beta chain described here comes from a study of PD-L1 blockade in urothelial cancer (dated by TCRdb to about 2017). Regarding the research as a whole: All patients started therapy around 2014 and received atezolizumab 1,200 mg intravenously every 3 weeks. About 85% of the roughly 30 patients were males with bladder-origin urothelial cancer, and about 65% of the roughly 30 reported a prior smoking history. An ECOG performance status of 0 or 1 was recorded for the patients, and 0 to 3 prior chemotherapy regimens had been received by the patients. Blood samples were analyzed at 3 weeks after treatment start (second dose) and at 6 weeks after treatment start. A median of roughly 140,000 T cells and approximately 83,000 unique TCRs was obtained from blood samples, and a median clonality of 0.080 was observed. The study was an exploratory multi-omic analysis of somatic, immune and clinical correlates of response to PD-L1 blockade with atezolizumab in urothelial cancer. Pretreatment tumor samples, along with matched peripheral blood collected serially before and after atezolizumab treatment, underwent TCR sequencing. Durable clinical benefit meant progression-free survival longer than 6 months, and TCR features were also tested against progression-free and overall survival. In the same patients, pretreatment tumors underwent whole exome sequencing and RNA sequencing in addition to TCR sequencing. Durable clinical benefit was achieved by nine patients but not by the remaining 20. Approximately 30 patients had pretreatment blood TCR-seq, roughly 24 had at least one posttreatment blood collection, and roughly 24 had tumor TCR-seq. What the work shows at the level of the full study, not this receptor alone: A pretreatment peripheral blood TCR clonality below the median was linked to improved progression-free and overall survival. Because the sample size was small (n ≈ 28) and many of the analyses were exploratory, the results are meant to be hypothesis-generating. At 3 weeks after the start of treatment, tumor-associated TCR clones in peripheral blood had expanded more in patients with durable benefit (n of about 21, p = 0.022).

Points on this clone: Its specific antigen is unknown. No much larger clonotype is one base removed from it; base qualities were not supplied.

CDR1 is given as ENHRY and CDR2 as SYGVKD, both from the germline V gene. The CDR3 numbers 13 residues from cysteine through phenylalanine. Just the 39-base CDR3 DNA is kept, in frame starting at base 1. Germline trimming amounts to 7 bases on V and 6 bases on J, with 6 as the count of junction bases outside the gene matches. Each PCR received spiked-in synthetic TCR analog templates so that absolute template abundance could be estimated from read counts. The immunoSEQ assay was used to amplify TCRbeta CDR3 regions from genomic DNA with bias-controlled V and J gene primers. Rearranged TCRbeta segments were sequenced at approximately 20X coverage. The paper's processing steps were these. Clustering was used to correct sequencing errors, and CDR3s were annotated against IMGT to assign V, D and J genes. Downstream analyses used only productive TCRbeta rearrangements and left out out-of-frame or stop-codon sequences. Clonality was calculated as one minus the Shannon entropy normalized by the log of the number of unique productive sequences. Fisher's exact test with Benjamini-Hochberg correction, using a cutoff of adjusted p below 0.01, was how clones that differed between time points or between blood and tumor were identified. The table comes from immuneACCESS by way of TCRdb, which keeps in-frame sequences with V and J called. Part of the clones is missing from these tables; in studies checked, under half for an unresolved V gene and the rest for unknown reasons. The V and J calls and clone size were taken over from that table, and D and trimming were inferred from the DNA. The sample data list some 120,000 clones, and roughly 91% of these were observed just once. The ten largest clonotypes hold roughly 1.7% of the sample.

The time point label of this sample denotes: peripheral blood 6 weeks after treatment start. A total of around 30 patients with locally advanced or metastatic urothelial carcinoma, treated at Memorial Sloan Kettering on a trial protocol, made up the cohort. Peripheral blood mononuclear cells were collected pretreatment and during treatment, with between 1 and 8 total time points obtained per patient. The Qiagen DNeasy Blood extraction kit was used to purify genomic DNA from total PBMCs and tumor samples. Collected pretreatment and during treatment, PBMCs were isolated and stored as previously described.

The sequenced sample was PBMCs, obtained around atezolizumab (anti-PD-L1) treatment. The rearranged segments are TRBV10-3 and TRBJ2-3; 8 nucleotides in the junction match TRBD2. The source is a man aged 55 to 70 with urothelial cancer. The CDR3 has the sequence CAITAGASDTQYF. Here is the DNA: TGTGCCATCACAGCGGGAGCTTCGGATACGCAGTATTTT.